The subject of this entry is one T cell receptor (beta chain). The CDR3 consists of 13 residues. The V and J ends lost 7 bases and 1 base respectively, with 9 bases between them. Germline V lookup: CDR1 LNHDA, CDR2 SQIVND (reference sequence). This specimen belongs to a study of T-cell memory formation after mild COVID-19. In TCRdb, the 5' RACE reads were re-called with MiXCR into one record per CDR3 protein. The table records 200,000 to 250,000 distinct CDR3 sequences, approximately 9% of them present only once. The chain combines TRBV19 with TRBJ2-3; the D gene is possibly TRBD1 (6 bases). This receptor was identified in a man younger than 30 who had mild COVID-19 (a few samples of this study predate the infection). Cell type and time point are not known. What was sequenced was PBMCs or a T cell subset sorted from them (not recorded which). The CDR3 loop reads CASTAGGTDTQYF. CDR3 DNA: TGTGCCAGTACGGCAGGGGGCACAGATACGCAGTATTTT.